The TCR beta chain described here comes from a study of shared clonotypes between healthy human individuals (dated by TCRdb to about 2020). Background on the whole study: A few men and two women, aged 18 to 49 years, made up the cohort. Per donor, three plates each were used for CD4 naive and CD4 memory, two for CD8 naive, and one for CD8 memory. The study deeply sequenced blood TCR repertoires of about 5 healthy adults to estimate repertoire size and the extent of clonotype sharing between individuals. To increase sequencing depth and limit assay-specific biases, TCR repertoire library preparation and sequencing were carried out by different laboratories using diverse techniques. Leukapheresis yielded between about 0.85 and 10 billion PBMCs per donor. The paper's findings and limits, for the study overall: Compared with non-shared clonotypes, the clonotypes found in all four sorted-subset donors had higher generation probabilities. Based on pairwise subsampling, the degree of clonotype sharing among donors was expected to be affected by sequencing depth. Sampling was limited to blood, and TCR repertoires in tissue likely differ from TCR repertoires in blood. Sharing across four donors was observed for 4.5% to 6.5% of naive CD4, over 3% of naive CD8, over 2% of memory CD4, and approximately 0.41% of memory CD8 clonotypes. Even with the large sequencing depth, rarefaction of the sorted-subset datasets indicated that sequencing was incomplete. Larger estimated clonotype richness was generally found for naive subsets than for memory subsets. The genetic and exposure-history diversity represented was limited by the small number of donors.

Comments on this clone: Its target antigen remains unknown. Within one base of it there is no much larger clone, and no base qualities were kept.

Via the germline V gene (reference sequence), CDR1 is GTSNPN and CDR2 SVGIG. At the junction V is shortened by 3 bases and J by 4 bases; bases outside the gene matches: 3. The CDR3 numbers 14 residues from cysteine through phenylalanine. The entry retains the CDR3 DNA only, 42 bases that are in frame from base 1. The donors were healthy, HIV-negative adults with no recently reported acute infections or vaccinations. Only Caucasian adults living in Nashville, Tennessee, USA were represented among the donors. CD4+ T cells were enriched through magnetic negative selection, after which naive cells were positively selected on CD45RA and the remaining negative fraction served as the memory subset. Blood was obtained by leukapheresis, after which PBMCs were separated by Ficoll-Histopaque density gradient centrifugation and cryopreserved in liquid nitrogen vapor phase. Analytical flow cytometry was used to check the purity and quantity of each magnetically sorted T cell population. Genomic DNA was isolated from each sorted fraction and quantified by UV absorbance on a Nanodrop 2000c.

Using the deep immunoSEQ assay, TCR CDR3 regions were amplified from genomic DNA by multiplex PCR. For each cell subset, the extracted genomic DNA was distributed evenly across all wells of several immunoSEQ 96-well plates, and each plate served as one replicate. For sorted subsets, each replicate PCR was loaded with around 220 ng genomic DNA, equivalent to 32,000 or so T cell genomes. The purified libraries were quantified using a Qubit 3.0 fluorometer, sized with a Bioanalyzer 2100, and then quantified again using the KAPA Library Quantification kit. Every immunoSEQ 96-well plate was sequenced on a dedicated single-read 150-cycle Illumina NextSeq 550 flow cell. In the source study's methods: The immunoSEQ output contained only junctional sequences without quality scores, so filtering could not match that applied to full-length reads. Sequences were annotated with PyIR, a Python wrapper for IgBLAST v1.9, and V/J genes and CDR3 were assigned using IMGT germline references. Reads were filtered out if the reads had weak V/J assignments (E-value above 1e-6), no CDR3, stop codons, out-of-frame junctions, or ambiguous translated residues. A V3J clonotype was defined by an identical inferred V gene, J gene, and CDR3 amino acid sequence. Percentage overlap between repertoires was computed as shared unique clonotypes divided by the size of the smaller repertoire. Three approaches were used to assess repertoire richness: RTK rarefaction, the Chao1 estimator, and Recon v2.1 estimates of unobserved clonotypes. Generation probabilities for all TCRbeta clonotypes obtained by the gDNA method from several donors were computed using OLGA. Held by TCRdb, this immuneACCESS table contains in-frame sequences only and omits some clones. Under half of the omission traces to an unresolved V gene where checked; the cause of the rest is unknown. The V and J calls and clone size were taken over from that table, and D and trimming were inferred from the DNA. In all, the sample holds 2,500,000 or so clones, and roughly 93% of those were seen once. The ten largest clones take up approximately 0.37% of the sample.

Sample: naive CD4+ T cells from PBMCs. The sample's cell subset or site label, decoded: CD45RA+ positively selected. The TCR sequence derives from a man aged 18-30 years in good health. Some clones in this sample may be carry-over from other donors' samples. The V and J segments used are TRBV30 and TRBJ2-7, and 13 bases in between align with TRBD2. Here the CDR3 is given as CAWSRTSGRYEQYF. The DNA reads TGTGCCTGGAGCAGGACTAGCGGGAGATACGAGCAGTACTTC.